Listed below are T cell receptor beta chains from one sample, sequenced in a study of CD8+ T cells in alopecia areata. Repertoires were generated with immunoSEQ multiplex PCR, while TCRdb's copy carries only in-frame clones and drops some. The sample has more than 95,000 clones, around 86% seen once. The input for sequencing was CD8+ T cells sorted from blood, taken at roughly week 30, from a patient treated with tofacitinib. Receptors were obtained from a human donor with alopecia areata. Each CDR3 is given with its conserved first and last residue. A D gene is named only where the DNA matches it firmly. Clone sizes are given selectively: once, few, many, or a class where the clone is expanded.

size	V	D	J	CDR3	DNA
.	TRBV30	.	TRBJ1-1	CAWSVGMNTEAFF	TGTGCCTGGAGTGTCGGAATGAACACTGAAGCTTTCTTT
.	TRBV10-3	TRBD1	TRBJ2-7	CAISDPGQSYEQYF	TGTGCCATCAGTGATCCGGGACAGTCCTACGAGCAGTACTTC
.	TRBV27	.	TRBJ2-1	CASGPGLEQFF	TGTGCCAGCGGACCGGGGTTGGAGCAGTTCTTC
.	TRBV5-5	TRBD1	TRBJ2-7	CASSFRDRLGIYEQYF	TGTGCCAGCAGCTTCCGGGACAGGCTGGGAATCTACGAGCAGTACTTC
once	TRBV18	.	TRBJ1-1	CASSAMDPEAFF	TGTGCCAGCTCAGCTATGGACCCTGAAGCTTTCTTT
.	TRBV11-2	TRBD1	TRBJ1-2	CASSFAPGQEAGYTF	TGTGCCAGCAGCTTTGCACCGGGACAGGAGGCTGGCTACACCTTC
.	TRBV5-4	.	TRBJ2-7	CASSSGPVYEQYF	TGTGCCAGCAGCTCCGGGCCGGTCTACGAGCAGTACTTC
.	TRBV29-1	.	TRBJ2-5	CSVGLLLPPWETQYF	TGCAGCGTTGGGCTTCTCTTACCCCCGTGGGAGACCCAGTACTTC
.	TRBV14	TRBD1	TRBJ2-7	CASSLTPGQGRYEQYF	TGTGCCAGCAGCCTCACGCCGGGACAGGGACGCTACGAGCAGTACTTC
.	TRBV4-2	TRBD2	TRBJ2-3	CASSVAGVGDTQYF	TGTGCCAGCAGCGTAGCGGGAGTTGGAGATACGCAGTATTTT
.	TRBV7-8	TRBD1	TRBJ1-5	CASSPGQGSNQPQHF	TGTGCCAGCAGCCCGGGACAGGGAAGCAATCAGCCCCAGCATTTT
.	TRBV29-1	.	TRBJ2-3	CSVIGSEQGSSTDTQYF	TGCAGCGTTATTGGCTCGGAACAAGGATCGAGCACAGATACGCAGTATTTT
.	TRBV5-4	TRBD2	TRBJ2-7	CASRSRLAGDNEQYF	TGTGCCAGCAGATCGAGACTAGCGGGAGATAACGAGCAGTACTTC
few	TRBV5-4	.	TRBJ2-6	CASSLSGANVLTF	TGTGCCAGCAGCTTGAGTGGGGCCAACGTCCTGACTTTC
.	TRBV30	.	TRBJ1-1	CAWSWGGGTEAFF	TGTGCCTGGAGTTGGGGGGGAGGTACTGAAGCTTTCTTT
.	TRBV9	.	TRBJ1-5	CASSVGNQPQHF	TGTGCCAGCAGCGTAGGTAATCAGCCCCAGCATTTT
.	TRBV6-5	TRBD1	TRBJ2-7	CASSPGTGDYEQYF	TGTGCCAGCAGCCCGGGGACAGGGGACTACGAGCAGTACTTC
.	TRBV7-9	TRBD1	TRBJ1-4	CASSFDRGGGKLFF	TGTGCCAGCAGCTTCGACAGGGGGGGCGGAAAACTGTTTTTT
.	TRBV19	.	TRBJ2-3	CASSNQAQGGTDTQYF	TGTGCCAGTAGTAACCAGGCCCAGGGAGGAACAGATACGCAGTATTTT
.	TRBV5-4	.	TRBJ1-1	CASLERGEDTEAFF	TGTGCCAGCTTGGAGAGGGGTGAAGACACTGAAGCTTTCTTT
.	TRBV4-1	TRBD2	TRBJ2-7	CASSQAGLAGDQYF	TGCGCCAGCAGCCAAGCGGGACTAGCGGGAGACCAGTACTTC
.	TRBV7-9	TRBD1	TRBJ2-5	CASSWNFDRDVETQYF	TGTGCCAGCAGCTGGAATTTCGACAGGGACGTGGAGACCCAGTACTTC
.	TRBV5-1	TRBD2	TRBJ2-1	CASAFGTSGGDEQFF	TGCGCCAGCGCCTTCGGGACTAGCGGGGGGGATGAGCAGTTCTTC
.	TRBV27	TRBD2	TRBJ2-5	CASSFPEREAGVGTQYF	TGTGCCAGCAGTTTTCCAGAACGGGAGGCCGGTGTTGGGACCCAGTACTTC
.	TRBV29-1	.	TRBJ1-1	CSVEGRDSRNTEAFF	TGCAGCGTTGAAGGTCGGGACTCGAGGAACACTGAAGCTTTCTTT
.	TRBV7-3	TRBD1	TRBJ2-3	CASSLTGTGSMNF	TGTGCCAGCAGCTTAACCGGGACAGGGAGCATGAATTTT
.	TRBV9	TRBD1	TRBJ2-7	CASSVGGQASYEQYF	TGTGCCAGCAGCGTAGGTGGACAGGCCTCCTACGAGCAGTACTTC
.	TRBV4-2	TRBD1	TRBJ1-1	CASSSRTGNTEAFF	TGTGCCAGCAGCTCCCGGACAGGTAACACTGAAGCTTTCTTT
.	TRBV27	TRBD1	TRBJ2-7	CASRLTGSSYEQYF	TGTGCCAGCAGGTTGACAGGGAGCTCCTACGAGCAGTACTTC
.	TRBV27	.	TRBJ1-5	CASSFVNQPQHF	TGTGCCAGCAGTTTTGTAAATCAGCCCCAGCATTTT
.	TRBV5-6	.	TRBJ2-3	CASSLDEGPDGYF	TGTGCCAGCAGCTTGGACGAGGGACCGGACGGGTATTTT
.	TRBV27	TRBD2	TRBJ2-1	CASTGTSGGFSYNEQFF	TGTGCCAGCACCGGGACTAGCGGGGGGTTCTCCTACAATGAGCAGTTCTTC
.	TRBV7-3	TRBD1	TRBJ2-2	CASSLTGGIGELFF	TGTGCCAGCAGTTTGACAGGGGGCATCGGGGAGCTGTTTTTT
.	TRBV7-9	TRBD2	TRBJ2-5	CASSMTSGRSPETQYF	TGTGCCAGCAGCATGACTAGCGGGAGGTCTCCAGAGACCCAGTACTTC
.	TRBV30	.	TRBJ2-1	CACGGGVSYNEQFF	TGTGCCTGCGGTGGAGGGGTCTCCTACAATGAGCAGTTCTTC
.	TRBV9	.	TRBJ1-2	CASSGLPGHGYTF	TGTGCCAGCAGCGGCCTACCGGGACACGGCTACACCTTC
.	TRBV20-1	TRBD1	TRBJ1-2	CSARVTGLYTF	TGCAGTGCTAGAGTGACAGGGCTGTACACCTTC
.	TRBV6-6	.	TRBJ2-3	CASSYSMRVGTDTQYF	TGTGCCAGCAGTTACTCGATGCGCGTGGGCACAGATACGCAGTATTTT
once	TRBV10-2	.	TRBJ1-1	CASSHGWAAEAFF	TGCGCCAGCAGTCACGGGTGGGCAGCGGAAGCTTTCTTT
.	TRBV5-4	.	TRBJ2-5	CASSLGDTLQETQYF	TGTGCCAGCAGCTTGGGAGACACATTACAAGAGACCCAGTACTTC
once	TRBV11-3	.	TRBJ2-7	CASSLGDSGSYEQYF	TGTGCCAGCAGCTTAGGGGATAGCGGAAGCTACGAGCAGTACTTC
few	TRBV4-2	TRBD2	TRBJ2-1	CASSQVSGSGYNEQFF	TGTGCCAGCAGCCAAGTGAGCGGGAGTGGTTACAATGAGCAGTTCTTC
.	TRBV4-1	.	TRBJ2-3	CASSLPADGGTDTQYF	TGCGCCAGCAGCCTCCCGGCGGACGGAGGCACAGATACGCAGTATTTT
.	TRBV25-1	.	TRBJ2-7	CASSDQGVNYEQYF	TGTGCCAGCAGTGATCAGGGTGTGAACTACGAGCAGTACTTC
.	TRBV5-1	.	TRBJ2-7	CASSLAADYEQYF	TGCGCCAGCAGCTTGGCCGCTGACTACGAGCAGTACTTC
.	TRBV5-4	.	TRBJ2-3	CASSLVGGQDTDTQYF	TGTGCCAGCAGCTTGGTAGGAGGTCAGGACACAGATACGCAGTATTTT
.	TRBV10-2	.	TRBJ1-1	CASISFPLDTEAFF	TGCGCCAGTATCAGCTTCCCCCTGGACACTGAAGCTTTCTTT
.	TRBV11-2	.	TRBJ2-7	CASSQSYEQYF	TGTGCCAGCAGTCAATCCTACGAGCAGTACTTC
.	TRBV11-2	.	TRBJ2-7	CASSLEFRAEPLGDEQYF	TGTGCCAGCAGCCTAGAGTTCCGGGCCGAGCCTCTCGGGGACGAGCAGTACTTC
.	TRBV27	.	TRBJ2-3	CASSLRSQDWGGFTDTQYF	TGTGCCAGCAGTTTAAGGTCCCAAGATTGGGGCGGATTCACAGATACGCAGTATTTT
.	TRBV6-5	.	TRBJ2-2	CASSYFEFTGELFF	TGTGCCAGCAGTTACTTTGAGTTCACCGGGGAGCTGTTTTTT
.	TRBV7-6	.	TRBJ2-3	CASSSPRGVVTDTQYF	TGTGCCAGCAGCTCCCCTAGGGGAGTAGTGACAGATACGCAGTATTTT
once	TRBV9	.	TRBJ1-1	CASSVGGGPEAFF	TGTGCCAGCAGCGTGGGGGGAGGACCTGAAGCTTTCTTT
.	TRBV6-5	TRBD1	TRBJ2-1	CASSHRTGGLEQFF	TGTGCCAGCAGTCACAGGACAGGGGGCTTAGAGCAGTTCTTC
.	TRBV30	.	TRBJ1-3	CAWSNGHSGNTIYF	TGTGCCTGGAGTAACGGCCACTCTGGAAACACCATATATTTT
.	TRBV16	.	TRBJ2-7	CASSLSAAPYEQYF	TGTGCCAGCAGCCTTTCCGCAGCGCCCTACGAGCAGTACTTC
.	TRBV10-2	.	TRBJ2-1	CASSPPGEQFF	TGCGCCAGCAGCCCCCCAGGGGAGCAGTTCTTC
medium-sized	TRBV7-9	.	TRBJ2-7	CASSTGLRDTYEQYF	TGTGCCAGCAGCACGGGCCTCCGGGACACCTACGAGCAGTACTTC
.	TRBV7-9	TRBD1	TRBJ2-7	CASTATGQGYEQYF	TGTGCCAGCACAGCGACAGGGCAGGGCTACGAGCAGTACTTC